A single sample gave rise to the 9 T cell receptor beta chains below, sequenced in a study of T-cell memory formation after mild COVID-19. TCRdb recomputed calls from the 5' RACE reads with MiXCR, one row per CDR3 protein. This table holds more than 300,000 distinct CDR3 sequences, 12% to 15% found once. The sequenced material came from PBMCs or a T cell subset sorted from them (not recorded which). These receptors were taken from a man between 18 and 35 years old who had mild COVID-19 (a few samples of this study predate the infection). Cell type and time point are not known.

This clonotype was observed a few times. This sequence joins TRBV2 and TRBJ1-3; D is possibly TRBD1 (6 bases). The CDR3 loop spans 15 amino acids. Looked up from germline, CDR1 is SNHLY and CDR2 is FYNNEI. Trimming cost V 4 bases and J 8 bases, with 18 bases left between them. DNA for the CDR3: TGTGCCAGCAGTGCGGGACACACGGTTGGGGACACCATATATTTT. Its translation is CASSAGHTVGDTIYF.

This rearrangement joins TRBV14 to TRBJ2-3, with D possibly called TRBD1 or TRBD2 (5 bases each). V was shortened by 2 bases and J by 0 bases, with 18 bases between the two germline ends. The CDR3 has 18 residues. The germline CDR1 and CDR2 sequences are SGHDN and FVKESK. The CDR3 reads CASSQTHFGAGSTDTQYF. CDR3 DNA sequence: TGTGCCAGCAGCCAAACCCATTTCGGGGCTGGGAGCACAGATACGCAGTATTTT.

The chain links TRBV27 to TRBJ1-5, with D unclear. V was trimmed by 3 bases and J by 4 bases, leaving 7 bases between them. The CDR3 totals 13 residues. Germline CDR1 reads MNHEY; CDR2 reads SMNVEV (reference sequence). The CDR3 nucleotides are TGTGCCAGCAGTTTCCGAGGGAATCAGCCCCAGCATTTT. Residues: CASSFRGNQPQHF.

Only a few counts were recorded for this clonotype. The chain recombines TRBV25-1 with TRBJ2-2; 9 nucleotides line up with TRBD2. V was pared by 4 bases and J by 3 bases, with 6 bases of the junction left unmatched. Looked up from germline, CDR1 is MGHDK and CDR2 is SYGVNS. The CDR3 runs to 16 residues. The CDR3: CASSGWTSADTGELFF. CDR3 DNA sequence: TGTGCCAGCAGTGGCTGGACTAGCGCCGACACCGGGGAGCTGTTTTTT.

This clonotype has more than one count but fewer than ten. Here the CDR3 DNA reads TGTGCCAGCAGCTTATGGCAGAGTACGCAGTATTTT. It translates to CASSLWQSTQYF. This chain joins TRBV7-6 and TRBJ2-3; D is ambiguous. CDR1 SGHVS and CDR2 FNYEAQ come from the germline V gene. V was pared by 2 bases and J by 8 bases, with 8 bases between. There are 12 residues in the CDR3. Looking up the rest from reference TRBV7-6 and TRBJ2-3 gives the full variable domain: GAGVSQSPRYKVTKRGQDVALRCDPISGHVSLYWYRQALGQGPEFLTYFNYEAQQDKSGLPNDRFSAERPEGSISTLTIQRTEQRDSAMYRCASSLWQSTQYFGPGTRLTVL.

A few counts support this clonotype. The rearrangement links TRBV5-1 to TRBJ1-2, with D possibly matching TRBD1 (6 bases). Germline V gives CDR1 SGHRS, CDR2 YFSETQ. The CDR3 contains 14 residues. V lost 4 bases and J lost 0, with 10 bases in between. The CDR3 here is CASSRDTSNYGYTF. Written as DNA, the CDR3 is TGCGCCAGCAGCCGGGACACCTCTAACTATGGCTACACCTTC.

This chain joins TRBV20-1 and TRBJ1-4, with D perhaps TRBD1 (5 bases). Germline V gene lookup returns CDR1 DFQATT and CDR2 SNEGSKA (reference sequence). The CDR3 runs 13 residues. Trimming cost V 5 bases and J 7 bases, with 14 bases left between them. CDR3 residues: CSAHRDGLEKLFF. The CDR3 nucleotides read TGCAGTGCTCACCGGGACGGCCTTGAAAAACTGTTTTTT.

This clonotype was picked up a small number of times. The J gene is TRBJ2-7, the V gene TRBV20-1, with TRBD1 matching 10 bases. V lost 8 bases, J lost 2 bases, and 6 bases stayed unmatched. The CDR3 is 13 residues long. The germline V gene encodes CDR1 DFQATT and CDR2 SNEGSKA (reference sequence). The CDR3 coding sequence is TGCAGTTCCCAGGGACAGGGGCCCTACGAGCAGTACTTC. Translation gives CSSQGQGPYEQYF.

This clonotype was seen a few times. J is TRBJ1-2 and V is TRBV4-3; 9 bases agree with TRBD1. This CDR3 is 17 amino acids long. Per germline, CDR1 LGHNA and CDR2 YSLEER. V lost 0 bases and J lost 1; bases outside the gene matches: 6. The CDR3 sequence: CASSQEERTGVNYGYTF. The CDR3 DNA follows: TGCGCCAGCAGCCAAGAGGAGCGGACAGGGGTTAACTATGGCTACACCTTC.